Listed below are T cell receptor beta chains from one sample, sequenced in a study of T cell responses to AZD1222 COVID-19 vaccine. TCRdb's copy holds only in-frame clones and misses some; the assay was immunoSEQ multiplex PCR. The table shows approximately 80,000 clones, with 80% to 90% occurring only once. This specimen was peripheral blood, taken 28 days after the second AZD1222 dose. The origin of the receptors is an adult who received the AZD1222 COVID-19 vaccine. The CDR3 runs from the conserved cysteine through the conserved F or W. A D gene is named only where the DNA matches it firmly. Size is stated for part of the rows, as once, few or many counts, or as a class when the clone is expanded.

CDR3 DNA	CDR3 protein	clone size	J gene	D gene	V gene
TGTGCCAGCTCAGGGCAGGGACATGAAAAACTGTTTTTT	CASSGQGHEKLFF	-	TRBJ1-4	-	TRBV9
TGTGCCAGCTCAATCATGGGGTACGAGCAGTACTTC	CASSIMGYEQYF	-	TRBJ2-7	-	TRBV18
TGTGCCAGCAGCCCAAGGGACAGGGCGGGTGCCAAAAACATTCAGTACTTC	CASSPRDRAGAKNIQYF	-	TRBJ2-4	TRBD1	TRBV9
TGTGCCAGCAGTTCTCCAGGGAACTATGGCTACACCTTC	CASSSPGNYGYTF	-	TRBJ1-2	-	TRBV28
TGTGCCAGCAGCGCAACCAGGGGGACCACTGAAGCTTTCTTT	CASSATRGTTEAFF	-	TRBJ1-1	TRBD1	TRBV9
TGTGCCAGCAGCCAAGAGGACCGCTTCAGACTCCACTTT	CASSQEDRFRLHF	-	TRBJ1-6	-	TRBV3-1/TRBV3-2
TGCGCCAGCAGCCCGTCGGACGTGCACTCTGGAAACACCATATATTTT	CASSPSDVHSGNTIYF	-	TRBJ1-3	-	TRBV5-1
TGTGCCAGCTCGATGGCAGGGCAGAACACTGAAGCTTTCTTT	CASSMAGQNTEAFF	-	TRBJ1-1	-	TRBV2
TGTGCCTGGATGGAGCGGAACACCGGGGAGCTGTTTTTT	CAWMERNTGELFF	-	TRBJ2-2	-	TRBV30
TGTGCCAGCAGCCCGGACAGGAACAATCAGCCCCAGCATTTT	CASSPDRNNQPQHF	once	TRBJ1-5	TRBD1	TRBV5-8
TGTGCCAGCAGCCAAGTTGCTGAAAAACTGTTTTTT	CASSQVAEKLFF	-	TRBJ1-4	-	TRBV14
TGCGCCAGCAGCCAAGATAGTTGGAGGGGGCGGGCAGATACGCAGTATTTT	CASSQDSWRGRADTQYF	once	TRBJ2-3	-	TRBV4-1
TGTGCCAGCAGCCTGTCAGGGGCCTATGGCTACACCTTC	CASSLSGAYGYTF	-	TRBJ1-2	-	TRBV27
TGTGCCAGCAGCCCCCCCACTAGCTCACCAGGGAATGAGCAGTTCTTC	CASSPPTSSPGNEQFF	-	TRBJ2-1	-	TRBV11-3
TGTGCCAGTACAACCGGACAGCTACTAACGCCCCAGCATTTT	CASTTGQLLTPQHF	-	TRBJ1-5	-	TRBV19
TGTGCCACCAGTGGCCCGACAGGGGGGTCCCACGAGCAGTACTTC	CATSGPTGGSHEQYF	-	TRBJ2-7	TRBD1	TRBV24-1
TGTGCCAGCTCACCCGGACTAGCGGGGGGGCTCGAGCAGTACTTC	CASSPGLAGGLEQYF	-	TRBJ2-7	TRBD2	TRBV18
TGTGCCAGTAGTATAGGTGGCGGCAGGGGGCCGAACACTGAAGCTTTCTTT	CASSIGGGRGPNTEAFF	-	TRBJ1-1	TRBD1	TRBV19
TGCGCCAGCAGCCTAACGGGACTAAGCACAGATACGCAGTATTTT	CASSLTGLSTDTQYF	-	TRBJ2-3	TRBD2	TRBV4-1
TGTGCCAGCAGCCAGTCAGATTCGGCCTACGAGCAGTACTTC	CASSQSDSAYEQYF	-	TRBJ2-7	-	TRBV4-2
TGTGCCAGCAGCTCATACAGGGATAGGGACACTGAAGCTTTCTTT	CASSSYRDRDTEAFF	-	TRBJ1-1	-	TRBV13
TGTGCCAGCAGATACGATGCCGGGCCTAGCGGCTACACCTTC	CASRYDAGPSGYTF	-	TRBJ1-2	-	TRBV6-2/TRBV6-3
TGTGCCAGCAACAGGCTAAGCTCCTACGAGCAGTACTTC	CASNRLSSYEQYF	few	TRBJ2-7	-	TRBV28
TGTGCCAGCAGCCAAGAAGGGTTATCTAACTATGGCTACACCTTC	CASSQEGLSNYGYTF	-	TRBJ1-2	-	TRBV4-2
TGTGCCAGCAGCCCTTGGACTAGCGGTCATTCGGGCACCGGGGAGCTGTTTTTT	CASSPWTSGHSGTGELFF	-	TRBJ2-2	TRBD2	TRBV7-8
TGTGCCAGCAGCAGTTTAACCCGGACTGAGCAGTACTTC	CASSSLTRTEQYF	-	TRBJ2-7	-	TRBV14
TGTGCCACCAGTGATTTTGTCAGCGGGAGTATATACAATGAGCAGTTCTTC	CATSDFVSGSIYNEQFF	-	TRBJ2-1	TRBD2	TRBV24-1
TGTGCCAGCAGTTCGCGGGACAGGGCCGGCGGGGAGCTGTTTTTT	CASSSRDRAGGELFF	few	TRBJ2-2	TRBD1	TRBV6-6
TGTGCCTGGAGTGTACCCCCGAGCTCCTACAATGAGCAGTTCTTC	CAWSVPPSSYNEQFF	-	TRBJ2-1	-	TRBV30
TGTGCCACCCGACAGGGGGCTAATTCACCCCTCCACTTT	CATRQGANSPLHF	-	TRBJ1-6	TRBD1	TRBV10-3
TGTGCCAGTAGTATAGATCGAGGGGGGAATCAGCCCCAGCATTTT	CASSIDRGGNQPQHF	-	TRBJ1-5	-	TRBV19
TGTGCCAGCAGTTTATCGGCCGGGAGGCCTGAAGCTTTCTTT	CASSLSAGRPEAFF	-	TRBJ1-1	-	TRBV27
TGTGCCAGCAGTGAATTAGGGGTCGGGCAGCCCCAGCATTTT	CASSELGVGQPQHF	-	TRBJ1-5	-	TRBV6-1
TGCGCCAGCAGGAGGGGGGAGGGGGCAGGGAACACTGAAGCTTTCTTT	CASRRGEGAGNTEAFF	-	TRBJ1-1	TRBD1	TRBV4-1
TGTGCCACCAGCGGCGCGGGACTAGCGGAAGCATCCGGCATCTACAATGAGCAGTTCTTC	CATSGAGLAEASGIYNEQFF	-	TRBJ2-1	TRBD2	TRBV15
TGTGCCAGCAGCATCGAGGGGTATGGCAATGAGCAGTTCTTC	CASSIEGYGNEQFF	-	TRBJ2-1	-	TRBV27
TGTGCCAGCAGTTTACGGGGTCATGAGCAGTTCTTC	CASSLRGHEQFF	-	TRBJ2-1	-	TRBV28
TGTGCCACCAGTGTAGGACGGAACTATGGCTACACCTTC	CATSVGRNYGYTF	-	TRBJ1-2	-	TRBV24-1
TGTGCCAGCAGTGAAGCGCTTGCCAGCTCTGGAAACACCATATATTTT	CASSEALASSGNTIYF	once	TRBJ1-3	-	TRBV6-1
TGTGCCAGCAGCTTAGGGCTGGGGGGAAGCACAGATACGCAGTATTTT	CASSLGLGGSTDTQYF	-	TRBJ2-3	-	TRBV7-3
TGCGCCAGCAGCTTGGAGGCAGACACTGAAGCTTTCTTT	CASSLEADTEAFF	-	TRBJ1-1	-	TRBV5-1
TGTGCCAGCAGTGAAGAGGATTCACCCCTCCACTTT	CASSEEDSPLHF	few	TRBJ1-6	-	TRBV2
TGTGCCAGCAGCTTACTGGTCCAGAACACTGAAGCTTTCTTT	CASSLLVQNTEAFF	few	TRBJ1-1	-	TRBV7-2
TGTGCCAGCAGGGAAGGGTCAGATCGGGGCGAGCAGTACTTC	CASREGSDRGEQYF	-	TRBJ2-7	-	TRBV13
TGCGCCAGCAGCTTGAGGGAGTCCGGCTCTGCATCACCCCTCCACTTT	CASSLRESGSASPLHF	few	TRBJ1-6	-	TRBV5-1
TGTGCCAGCAGTTTAGGGTGGCCTGGGGCCAACGTCCTGACTTTC	CASSLGWPGANVLTF	-	TRBJ2-6	-	TRBV28
TGTGCCAGCTCACCACCAAACGCGGGTTGGCACGAGCAGTACTTC	CASSPPNAGWHEQYF	-	TRBJ2-7	-	TRBV18
TGTGCCAGCTCACCAGGAGGCTCAGATACGCAGTATTTT	CASSPGGSDTQYF	-	TRBJ2-3	-	TRBV18
TGTGCCAGTAGTCCCGGGGAACTTTTTAATGAAAAACTGTTTTTT	CASSPGELFNEKLFF	-	TRBJ1-4	-	TRBV19
TGTGCCTGGAGCGCTGACAGGAAGAATCAGCCCCAGCATTTT	CAWSADRKNQPQHF	-	TRBJ1-5	-	TRBV30
TGTGCCAGCAGCCCATTGGCGGATATCTACGAGCAGTACTTC	CASSPLADIYEQYF	-	TRBJ2-7	-	TRBV28
TGTGCCAGCAGCCGCGAGGCTAGCGGGAACCCCGGGGAGCTGTTTTTT	CASSREASGNPGELFF	-	TRBJ2-2	TRBD2	TRBV7-6
TGTGCCAGCAGCTCGCCGGGACTAGAAGACAATGAGCAGTTCTTC	CASSSPGLEDNEQFF	-	TRBJ2-1	TRBD2	TRBV5-4
TGTGCCAGCAGTTACCCGGGGGCCTACGAGCAGTACTTC	CASSYPGAYEQYF	-	TRBJ2-7	-	TRBV6-2/TRBV6-3
TGTGCCAGTAGTGCCCAGGCGTCAGGGGTAGAGACCCAGTACTTC	CASSAQASGVETQYF	few	TRBJ2-5	-	TRBV19
TGTGCCAGCAGTTCTAGCGGGAGGAACAATGAGCAGTTCTTC	CASSSSGRNNEQFF	-	TRBJ2-1	TRBD2	TRBV6-5
TGTGCCAGCAGATCACCCGGGACGCCTCCCTACGAGCAGTACTTC	CASRSPGTPPYEQYF	-	TRBJ2-7	-	TRBV28
TGTGCCACCAGTGATGGAGGGACAGGGTCGATGTACGAGCAGTACTTC	CATSDGGTGSMYEQYF	-	TRBJ2-7	TRBD1	TRBV24-1